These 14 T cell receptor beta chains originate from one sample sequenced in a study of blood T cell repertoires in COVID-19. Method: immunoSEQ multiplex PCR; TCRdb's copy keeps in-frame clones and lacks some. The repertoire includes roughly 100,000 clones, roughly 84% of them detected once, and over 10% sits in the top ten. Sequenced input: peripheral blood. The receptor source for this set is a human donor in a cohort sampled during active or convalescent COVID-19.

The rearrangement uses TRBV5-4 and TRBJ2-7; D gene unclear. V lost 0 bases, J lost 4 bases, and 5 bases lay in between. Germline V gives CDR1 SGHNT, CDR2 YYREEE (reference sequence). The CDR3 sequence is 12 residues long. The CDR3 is CASSLGNYEQYF. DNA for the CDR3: TGTGCCAGCAGCTTGGGTAATTACGAGCAGTACTTC.

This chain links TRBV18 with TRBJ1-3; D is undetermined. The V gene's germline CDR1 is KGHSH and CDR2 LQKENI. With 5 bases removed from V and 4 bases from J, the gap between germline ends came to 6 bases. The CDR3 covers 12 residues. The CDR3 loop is CASSSLGNTIYF. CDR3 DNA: TGTGCCAGCTCATCACTAGGAAACACCATATATTTT.

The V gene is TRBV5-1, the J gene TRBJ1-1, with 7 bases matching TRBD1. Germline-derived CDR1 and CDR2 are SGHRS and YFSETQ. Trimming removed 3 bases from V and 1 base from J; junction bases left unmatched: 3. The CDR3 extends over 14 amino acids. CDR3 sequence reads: CASSSRTGNTEAFF. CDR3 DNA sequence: TGCGCCAGCAGCTCCCGGACAGGGAACACTGAAGCTTTCTTT.

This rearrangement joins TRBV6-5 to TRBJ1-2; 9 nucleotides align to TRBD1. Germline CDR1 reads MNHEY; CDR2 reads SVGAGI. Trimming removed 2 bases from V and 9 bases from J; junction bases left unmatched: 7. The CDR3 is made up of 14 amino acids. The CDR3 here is CASSYGGQGTSYTF. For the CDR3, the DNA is TGTGCCAGCAGTTACGGCGGACAGGGGACGAGCTACACCTTC.

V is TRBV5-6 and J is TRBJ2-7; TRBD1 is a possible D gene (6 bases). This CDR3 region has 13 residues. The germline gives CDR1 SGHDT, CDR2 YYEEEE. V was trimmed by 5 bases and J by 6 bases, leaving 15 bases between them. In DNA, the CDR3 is TGTGCCAGCAGACCTAGGGCAGGGGTCGAGCAGTACTTC. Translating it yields CASRPRAGVEQYF.

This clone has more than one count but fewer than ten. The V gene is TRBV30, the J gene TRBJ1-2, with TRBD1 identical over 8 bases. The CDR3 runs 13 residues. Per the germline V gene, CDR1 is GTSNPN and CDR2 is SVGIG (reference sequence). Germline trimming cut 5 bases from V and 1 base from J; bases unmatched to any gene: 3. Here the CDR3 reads CAWWTGNNYGYTF. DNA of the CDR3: TGTGCCTGGTGGACAGGGAATAACTATGGCTACACCTTC.

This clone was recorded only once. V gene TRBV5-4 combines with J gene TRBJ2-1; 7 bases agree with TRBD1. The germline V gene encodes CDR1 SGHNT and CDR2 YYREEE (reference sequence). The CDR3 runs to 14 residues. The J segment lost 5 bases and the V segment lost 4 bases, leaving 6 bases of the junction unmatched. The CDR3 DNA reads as TGTGCCAGCAGCCCTACAGGGGACCACAATGAGCAGTTCTTC. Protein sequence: CASSPTGDHNEQFF. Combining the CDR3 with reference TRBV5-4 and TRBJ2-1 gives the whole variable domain ETGVTQSPTHLIKTRGQQVTLRCSSQSGHNTVSWYQQALGQGPQFIFQYYREEENGRGNFPPRFSGLQFPNYSSELNVNALELDDSALYLCASSPTGDHNEQFFGPGTRLTVL.

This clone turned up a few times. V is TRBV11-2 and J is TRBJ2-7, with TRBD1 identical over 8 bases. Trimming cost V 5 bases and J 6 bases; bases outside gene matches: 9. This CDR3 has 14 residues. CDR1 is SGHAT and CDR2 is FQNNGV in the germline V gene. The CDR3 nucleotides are TGTGCCAGCAGCATCGGACAGGGTCAGGGCGAGCAGTACTTC. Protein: CASSIGQGQGEQYF.

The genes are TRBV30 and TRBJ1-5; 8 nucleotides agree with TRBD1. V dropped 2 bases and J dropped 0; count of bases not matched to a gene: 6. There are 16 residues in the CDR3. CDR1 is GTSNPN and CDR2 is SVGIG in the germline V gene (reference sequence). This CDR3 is CAWSTGGTYSNQPQHF. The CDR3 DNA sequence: TGTGCCTGGAGTACAGGGGGGACATATAGCAATCAGCCCCAGCATTTT.

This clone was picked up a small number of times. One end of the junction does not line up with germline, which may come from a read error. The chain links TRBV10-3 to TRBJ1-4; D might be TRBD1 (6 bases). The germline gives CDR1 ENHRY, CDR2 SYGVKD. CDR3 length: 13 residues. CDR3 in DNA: TGTGCCATCAAGGGGGAGGGAGGAAGGTCCCAATATTTC. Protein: CAIKGEGGRSQYF.

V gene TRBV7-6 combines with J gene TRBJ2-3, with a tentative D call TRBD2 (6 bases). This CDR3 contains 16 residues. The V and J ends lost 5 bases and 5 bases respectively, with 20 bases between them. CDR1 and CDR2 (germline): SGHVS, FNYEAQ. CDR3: CASSPPGLVHEDTQYF. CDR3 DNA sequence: TGTGCCAGCAGCCCCCCGGGACTTGTTCATGAAGATACGCAGTATTTT. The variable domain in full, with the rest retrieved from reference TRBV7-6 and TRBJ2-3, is GAGVSQSPRYKVTKRGQDVALRCDPISGHVSLYWYRQALGQGPEFLTYFNYEAQQDKSGLPNDRFSAERPEGSISTLTIQRTEQRDSAMYRCASSPPGLVHEDTQYFGPGTRLTVL.

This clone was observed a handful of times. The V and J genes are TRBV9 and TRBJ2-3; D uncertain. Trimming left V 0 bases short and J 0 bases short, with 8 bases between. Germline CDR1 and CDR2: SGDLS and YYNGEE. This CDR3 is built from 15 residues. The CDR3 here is CASSVALRSTDTQYF. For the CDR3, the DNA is TGTGCCAGCAGCGTAGCCCTCCGGAGCACAGATACGCAGTATTTT.

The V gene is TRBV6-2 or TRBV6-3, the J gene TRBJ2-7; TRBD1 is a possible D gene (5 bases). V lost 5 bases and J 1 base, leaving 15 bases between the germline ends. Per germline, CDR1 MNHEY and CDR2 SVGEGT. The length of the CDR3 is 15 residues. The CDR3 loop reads CASSTQDSFSYEQYF. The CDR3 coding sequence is TGTGCCAGCAGTACCCAAGACAGCTTTTCCTACGAGCAGTACTTC.

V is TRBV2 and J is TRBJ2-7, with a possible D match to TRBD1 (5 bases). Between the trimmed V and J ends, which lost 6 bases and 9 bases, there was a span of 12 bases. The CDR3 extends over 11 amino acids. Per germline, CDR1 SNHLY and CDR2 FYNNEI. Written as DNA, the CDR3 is TGTGCCAGCAGGGATGGTAGGGGGCAGTACTTC. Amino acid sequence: CASRDGRGQYF.